This is a list of T cell receptor beta chains from one sample in a study of shared clonotypes between healthy human individuals. Repertoires were generated with immunoSEQ multiplex PCR, while TCRdb's copy carries only in-frame clones and drops some. Here the sample spans more than 2 million clones, roughly 94% being singletons. Sequenced material: naive CD4+ T cells sorted from blood. All receptors derive from a man between 18 and 29 years old in good health. Each CDR3 is given with its conserved first and last residue. A D gene is named only where the DNA matches it firmly. Size tells how often a clone was seen (once, few, many) or the class of an expanded clone, and some rows leave it out.

abundance	v_gene	d_gene	j_gene	len	CDR3aa	CDR3nt
NA	TRBV6-1	NA	TRBJ1-6	17	CASSERGRSSYNSPLHF	TGTGCCAGCAGTGAACGGGGTCGTAGCTCCTATAATTCACCCCTCCACTTT
NA	TRBV11-2	TRBD2	TRBJ2-1	17	CASSLWTSAASYNEQFF	TGTGCCAGCAGCTTATGGACTAGCGCGGCTTCCTACAATGAGCAGTTCTTC
NA	TRBV14	TRBD1	TRBJ1-6	15	CASSYLTGANSPLHF	TGTGCCAGCAGTTACCTGACAGGGGCTAATTCACCCCTCCACTTT
NA	TRBV5-1	TRBD1	TRBJ2-7	13	CASSSDRADEQYF	TGCGCCAGCAGCTCGGACAGGGCCGACGAGCAGTACTTC
NA	TRBV15	NA	TRBJ2-3	13	CATSRRGTDTQYF	TGTGCCACCAGCAGAAGGGGCACAGATACGCAGTATTTT
NA	TRBV7-6	NA	TRBJ2-5	15	CASSLAGNRQETQYF	TGTGCCAGCAGCTTAGCTGGAAACAGGCAAGAGACCCAGTACTTC
once	TRBV6-1	TRBD1	TRBJ2-7	16	CASSEPTGGGPYEQYF	TGTGCCAGCAGCGAACCTACAGGGGGCGGGCCCTACGAGCAGTACTTC
NA	TRBV6-5	NA	TRBJ2-7	14	CASSYSRDGYEQYF	TGTGCCAGCAGTTATTCGCGTGACGGCTACGAGCAGTACTTC
NA	TRBV4-3	NA	TRBJ2-2	17	CASSHLILEGSAGELFF	TGCGCCAGCAGCCACCTAATCCTGGAGGGGTCGGCCGGGGAGCTGTTTTTT
once	TRBV7-2	NA	TRBJ1-5	15	CASSLAGLGNQPQHF	TGTGCCAGCAGCTTAGCAGGTCTAGGCAATCAGCCCCAGCATTTT
once	TRBV28	TRBD1	TRBJ1-1	15	CASRWGQGSNTEAFF	TGTGCCAGCAGGTGGGGACAGGGGTCTAACACTGAAGCTTTCTTT
NA	TRBV10-3	NA	TRBJ2-1	16	CAISRGGDRSYNEQFF	TGTGCCATCAGTAGGGGGGGAGACAGGAGCTACAATGAGCAGTTCTTC
NA	TRBV4-1	NA	TRBJ2-5	15	CASSQGRTTGETQYF	TGCGCCAGCAGCCAGGGTAGGACAACCGGGGAGACCCAGTACTTC
NA	TRBV9	NA	TRBJ2-3	17	CASSKRDWGTPTDTQYF	TGTGCCAGCAGCAAAAGGGACTGGGGTACTCCCACAGATACGCAGTATTTT
NA	TRBV30	TRBD2	TRBJ2-3	15	CAWDPLGTSGLTQYF	TGTGCCTGGGACCCCCTCGGGACTAGCGGGCTTACGCAGTATTTT
once	TRBV10-3	TRBD2	TRBJ2-7	14	CAISELAGVGEQYF	TGTGCCATCAGTGAGCTAGCGGGAGTTGGCGAGCAGTACTTC
NA	TRBV18	NA	TRBJ2-7	15	CASSPMAGNGYEQYF	TGTGCCAGCTCACCAATGGCAGGGAACGGCTACGAGCAGTACTTC
NA	TRBV28	NA	TRBJ1-4	15	CASSQPGGEWEKLFF	TGTGCCAGCAGCCAACCGGGAGGCGAATGGGAAAAACTGTTTTTT
NA	TRBV5-6	NA	TRBJ1-2	11	CASTGGYGYTF	TGTGCCAGCACCGGCGGCTATGGCTACACCTTC
NA	TRBV7-9	NA	TRBJ2-3	13	CASSLGSAASPYF	TGTGCCAGCAGCTTAGGGTCTGCAGCTTCTCCGTATTTT
NA	TRBV19	TRBD1	TRBJ2-7	13	CASTGQEPYEQYF	TGTGCCAGTACCGGACAGGAGCCCTACGAGCAGTACTTC
NA	TRBV11-2	NA	TRBJ1-4	13	CASSLRSNEKLFF	TGTGCCAGCAGCTTACGGTCAAATGAAAAACTGTTTTTT
NA	TRBV10-1	TRBD2	TRBJ2-1	13	CASTSGTSGEVFF	TGCGCCAGCACCTCCGGGACTAGCGGGGAGGTGTTCTTC
NA	TRBV18	TRBD2	TRBJ2-1	15	CASSPGLAVVHEQFF	TGTGCCAGCTCACCCGGACTAGCGGTCGTGCATGAGCAGTTCTTC
NA	TRBV15	TRBD1	TRBJ2-5	15	CATSTPDRVYETQYF	TGTGCCACCAGCACACCCGACAGGGTCTACGAGACCCAGTACTTC
NA	TRBV2	NA	TRBJ1-5	13	CASDRQGRQPQHF	TGTGCCAGCGATAGGCAGGGACGACAGCCCCAGCATTTT
NA	TRBV6-1	NA	TRBJ2-6	13	CASSEELGSPRTF	TGTGCCAGCAGTGAAGAACTGGGGTCCCCCAGGACTTTC
NA	TRBV20-1	NA	TRBJ2-5	11	CSVRLGETQYF	TGCAGTGTGCGATTGGGGGAGACCCAGTACTTC
few	TRBV19	NA	TRBJ1-3	13	CASSYSVGNTIYF	TGTGCCAGTAGTTACTCGGTTGGAAACACCATATATTTT
once	TRBV5-1	NA	TRBJ2-7	14	CASSLGGATYEQYF	TGCGCCAGCAGCTTGGGAGGGGCCACCTACGAGCAGTACTTC
NA	TRBV6-1	NA	TRBJ2-5	13	CASSREQGETQYF	TGTGCCAGCAGTAGAGAACAGGGTGAGACCCAGTACTTC
NA	TRBV7-2	TRBD2	TRBJ2-1	16	CASSAHLAGGYNEQFF	TGTGCCAGCAGCGCCCACCTAGCGGGAGGTTACAATGAGCAGTTCTTC
NA	TRBV18	TRBD1	TRBJ2-7	15	CASSQTTGGGWEQYF	TGTGCCAGCTCACAAACGACAGGGGGAGGATGGGAGCAGTACTTC
NA	TRBV19	NA	TRBJ2-3	13	CASSETRRDTQYF	TGTGCCAGTAGTGAGACTCGCAGGGATACGCAGTATTTT
NA	TRBV15	NA	TRBJ1-6	16	CATSSHQGLNNSPLHF	TGTGCCACCAGCTCACACCAGGGATTGAATAATTCACCCCTCCACTTT
NA	TRBV5-1	TRBD2	TRBJ2-3	15	CASSPSGARADTQYF	TGCGCCAGCAGCCCGAGCGGGGCCAGGGCAGATACGCAGTATTTT
NA	TRBV7-4	NA	TRBJ1-5	16	CASSTERTDCNQPQHF	TGTGCCAGCAGCACCGAACGGACGGATTGCAATCAGCCCCAGCATTTT
NA	TRBV7-6	NA	TRBJ2-2	13	CASRTFNTGELFF	TGTGCCAGCAGGACTTTCAACACCGGGGAGCTGTTTTTT
NA	TRBV14	NA	TRBJ1-1	13	CASSQDRWTAAFF	TGTGCCAGCAGCCAAGATAGGTGGACTGCTGCTTTCTTT
few	TRBV6-5	TRBD1	TRBJ2-7	15	CASSYSDRGPYEQYF	TGTGCCAGCAGTTACTCCGACAGGGGACCCTACGAGCAGTACTTC
NA	TRBV6-6	TRBD2	TRBJ2-7	15	CASSYGSGASYEQYF	TGTGCCAGCAGTTACGGGAGCGGGGCTTCCTACGAGCAGTACTTC